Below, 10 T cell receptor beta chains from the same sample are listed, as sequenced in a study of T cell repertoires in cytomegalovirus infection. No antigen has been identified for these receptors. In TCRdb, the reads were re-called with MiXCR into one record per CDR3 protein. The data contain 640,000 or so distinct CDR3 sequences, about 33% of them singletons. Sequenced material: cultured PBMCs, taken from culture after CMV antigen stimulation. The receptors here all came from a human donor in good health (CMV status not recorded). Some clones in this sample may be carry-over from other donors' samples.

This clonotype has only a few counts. CDR3 protein: CASSLSYRYRVKNTEAFF. CDR3 DNA sequence: TGTGCCAGCAGTTTATCGTATCGATATCGGGTCAAGAACACTGAAGCTTTCTTT. The chain recombines TRBV28 with TRBJ1-1; D remains unclear. Germline V gene lookup returns CDR1 MDHEN and CDR2 SYDVKM. The germline V and J ends were trimmed by 1 base and 1 base, with 19 bases remaining between them. The CDR3 extends over 18 amino acids.

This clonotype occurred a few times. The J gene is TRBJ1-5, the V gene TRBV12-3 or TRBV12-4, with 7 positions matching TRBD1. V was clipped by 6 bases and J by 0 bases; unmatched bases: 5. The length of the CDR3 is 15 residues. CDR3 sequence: CASRTGTYSNQPQHF. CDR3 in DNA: TGTGCCAGCAGGACAGGGACCTATAGCAATCAGCCCCAGCATTTT.

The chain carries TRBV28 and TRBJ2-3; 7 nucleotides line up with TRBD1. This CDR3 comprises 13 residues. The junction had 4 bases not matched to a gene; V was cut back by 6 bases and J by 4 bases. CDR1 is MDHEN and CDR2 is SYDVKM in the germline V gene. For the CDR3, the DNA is TGTGCCAGCAGGAAACAGGGGTCAGATACGCAGTATTTT. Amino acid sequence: CASRKQGSDTQYF.

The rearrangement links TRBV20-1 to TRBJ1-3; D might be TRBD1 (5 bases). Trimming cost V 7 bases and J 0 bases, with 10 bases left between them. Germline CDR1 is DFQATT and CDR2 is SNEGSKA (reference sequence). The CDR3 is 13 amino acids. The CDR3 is CSVEGYSGNTIYF. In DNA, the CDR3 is TGCAGTGTAGAGGGGTACTCTGGAAACACCATATATTTT.

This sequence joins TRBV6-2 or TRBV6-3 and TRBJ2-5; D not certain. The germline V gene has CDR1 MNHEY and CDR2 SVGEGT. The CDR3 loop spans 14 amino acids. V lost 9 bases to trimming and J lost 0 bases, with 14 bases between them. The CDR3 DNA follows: TGTGCCAGTGACAAAACTCGGTACCAAGAGACCCAGTACTTC. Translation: CASDKTRYQETQYF.

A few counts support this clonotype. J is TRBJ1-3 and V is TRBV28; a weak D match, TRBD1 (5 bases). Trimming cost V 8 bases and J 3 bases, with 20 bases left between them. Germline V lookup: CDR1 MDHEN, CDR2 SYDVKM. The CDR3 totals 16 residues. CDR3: CASGRPGAGGGNTIYF. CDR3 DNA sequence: TGTGCCAGCGGGCGCCCTGGTGCTGGGGGTGGAAACACCATATATTTT.

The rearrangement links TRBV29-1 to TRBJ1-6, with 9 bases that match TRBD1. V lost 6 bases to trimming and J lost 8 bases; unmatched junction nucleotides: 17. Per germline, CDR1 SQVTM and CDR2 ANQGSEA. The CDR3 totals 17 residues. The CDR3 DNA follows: TGCAGCGTCCGGGACAGGGTGGAGGGGGATATATATTCACCCCTCCACTTT. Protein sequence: CSVRDRVEGDIYSPLHF.

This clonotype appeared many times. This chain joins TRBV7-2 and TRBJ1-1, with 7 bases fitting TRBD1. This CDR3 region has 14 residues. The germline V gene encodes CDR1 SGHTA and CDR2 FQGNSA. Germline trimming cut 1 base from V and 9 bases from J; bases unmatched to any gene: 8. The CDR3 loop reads CASSLVPRTGQAFF. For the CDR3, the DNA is TGTGCCAGCAGCTTAGTGCCCCGGACAGGTCAAGCTTTCTTT.

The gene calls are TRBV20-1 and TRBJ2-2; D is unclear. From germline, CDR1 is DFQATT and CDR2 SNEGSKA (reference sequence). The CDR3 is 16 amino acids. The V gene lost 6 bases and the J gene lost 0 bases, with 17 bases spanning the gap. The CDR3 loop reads CSARGRFDANTGELFF. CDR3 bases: TGCAGTGCGCGCGGCAGGTTTGATGCGAACACCGGGGAGCTGTTTTTT.

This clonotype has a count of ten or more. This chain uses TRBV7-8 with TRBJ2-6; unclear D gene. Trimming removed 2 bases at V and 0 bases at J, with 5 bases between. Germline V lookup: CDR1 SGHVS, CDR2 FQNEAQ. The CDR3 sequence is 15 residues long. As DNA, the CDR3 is TGTGCCAGCAGCTTATCCCTCTCTGGGGCCAACGTCCTGACTTTC. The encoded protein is CASSLSLSGANVLTF. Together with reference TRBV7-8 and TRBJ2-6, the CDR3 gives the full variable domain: GAGVSQSPRYKVAKRGQDVALRCDPISGHVSLFWYQQALGQGPEFLTYFQNEAQLDKSGLPSDRFFAERPEGSVSTLKIQRTQQEDSAVYLCASSLSLSGANVLTFGAGSRLTVL.